This T cell receptor beta chain was recovered during a study of OX40 agonist ivuxolimab in advanced cancers. Assay: immunoSEQ multiplex PCR; the TCRdb copy retains only in-frame clones and omits some. In the table there are some 140,000 clones, over 75% of which are singletons. This clone appeared a single time. The CDR3 runs 15 residues. Germline CDR1 reads MGHRA; CDR2 reads YSYEKL. The ends lost 3 bases at V and 5 bases at J; junction bases unmatched: 7. This receptor was obtained from an adult with an advanced solid tumor such as melanoma, head and neck, liver or kidney cancer. V usage is TRBV4-1 and J usage is TRBJ1-1; the match to TRBD1 covers 9 bases. Sequenced material: CD4+ or CD8+ T cells sorted from blood, taken in a trial of the OX40 agonist ivuxolimab. The CDR3 here is CASSHGTGHRTEAFF. The CDR3 DNA reads as TGCGCCAGCAGCCACGGGACAGGGCATAGGACTGAAGCTTTCTTT.